This entry is about one TCR beta chain. The data were obtained in a study of OX40 agonist ivuxolimab in advanced cancers. TCRdb's table, derived via immunoSEQ multiplex PCR, lists solely in-frame clones and lacks some. The table shows 35,000 to 55,000 clones, with approximately 90% occurring only once. The V gene lost 0 bases and the J gene lost 8 bases, with 11 bases spanning the gap. Germline V gene data show CDR1 as SGHRS and CDR2 as YFSETQ. The CDR3 is 13 amino acids. The source material was CD4+ or CD8+ T cells sorted from blood, sampled in a trial of the OX40 agonist ivuxolimab. The V and J genes are TRBV5-1 and TRBJ1-2; TRBD1 might be the D (6 bases). The receptor was isolated from an adult with an advanced solid tumor such as melanoma, head and neck, liver or kidney cancer. Here the CDR3 DNA reads TGCGCCAGCAGCTTGGGACAGGTAGAAGGCTACACCTTC. Protein product: CASSLGQVEGYTF.